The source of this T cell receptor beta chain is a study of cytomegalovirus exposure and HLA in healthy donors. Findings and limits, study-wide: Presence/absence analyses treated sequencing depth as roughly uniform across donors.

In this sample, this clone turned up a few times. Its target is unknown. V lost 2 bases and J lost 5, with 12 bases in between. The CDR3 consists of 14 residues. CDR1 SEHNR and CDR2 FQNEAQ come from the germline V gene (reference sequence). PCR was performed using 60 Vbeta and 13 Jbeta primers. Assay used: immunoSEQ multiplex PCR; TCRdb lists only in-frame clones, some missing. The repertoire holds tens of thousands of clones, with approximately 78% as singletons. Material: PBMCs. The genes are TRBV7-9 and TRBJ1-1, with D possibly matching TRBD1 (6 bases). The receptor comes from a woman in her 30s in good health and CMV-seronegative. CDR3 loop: CASSLQGMGTEAFF. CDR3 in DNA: TGTGCCAGCAGCTTACAGGGGATGGGAACTGAAGCTTTCTTT.